Listed below are T cell receptor beta chains from one sample, sequenced in a study of cytomegalovirus exposure and HLA in healthy donors. Data came from immunoSEQ multiplex PCR; TCRdb stores just in-frame clones and leaves some out. This sample yields about 78,000 clones, of which roughly 84% are seen a single time; 2.4% belongs to the top ten. Sequencing input: PBMCs. The receptors were gathered from a woman aged 45-59 years in good health and CMV-seronegative. The CDR3 runs from the conserved cysteine through the conserved F or W. The D gene is left open where the match is weak. Some rows mark clone size as missing; the rest say once, few, many or name a class of expanded clone.

j_call d_call clone_size v_call cdr3_aa cdr3_nt
TRBJ1-5 TRBD1 - TRBV28 CASEQGSLVQPQHF TGTGCCAGCGAACAGGGGAGTTTGGTTCAGCCCCAGCATTTT
TRBJ1-2 TRBD1 - TRBV19 CATKGTGFGGYTF TGTGCCACTAAAGGGACAGGGTTTGGAGGCTACACCTTC
TRBJ1-1 TRBD1 - TRBV18 CASSPPSGQGANAFF TGTGCCAGCTCACCACCTTCGGGACAGGGGGCGAATGCTTTCTTT
TRBJ2-3 TRBD1 few TRBV6-4 CASSDLPGQGAGDTQYF TGTGCCAGCAGTGACCTACCGGGACAGGGGGCTGGAGATACGCAGTATTTT
TRBJ1-5 - - TRBV29-1 CSVVTAGYGSNQPQHF TGCAGCGTTGTTACAGCAGGGTATGGGAGCAATCAGCCCCAGCATTTT
TRBJ1-5 - - TRBV10-3 CAISEASPGVVQPQHF TGTGCCATCAGTGAGGCATCCCCAGGGGTGGTTCAGCCCCAGCATTTT
TRBJ1-3 - - TRBV4-2 CATGMEGLRGNTIYF TGTGCCACCGGGATGGAGGGTCTGAGGGGAAACACCATATATTTT
TRBJ2-3 - - TRBV28 CASSWGADTQYF TGTGCCAGCAGTTGGGGGGCAGATACGCAGTATTTT
TRBJ2-1 TRBD2 once TRBV27 CASSSAGGRNEQFF TGTGCCAGCAGTTCAGCGGGGGGAAGGAATGAGCAGTTCTTC
TRBJ1-1 TRBD1 - TRBV5-4 CASSDRANTEAFF TGTGCCAGCAGTGACAGGGCGAACACTGAAGCTTTCTTT
TRBJ2-2 - - TRBV5-4 CASSSSLGADTGELFF TGTGCCAGCAGCTCCTCTTTGGGGGCGGACACCGGGGAGCTGTTTTTT
TRBJ1-1 - - TRBV2 CASRETDLNTEAFF TGTGCCAGCAGGGAAACAGATCTCAACACTGAAGCTTTCTTT
TRBJ1-2 TRBD1 - TRBV6-5 CASFQPGQGSGGYTF TGTGCCAGCTTTCAACCGGGACAGGGATCCGGTGGCTACACCTTC
TRBJ1-4 TRBD1 - TRBV28 CASSTDRGREEKLFF TGTGCCAGCAGTACGGACAGGGGCCGGGAGGAAAAACTGTTTTTT
TRBJ2-5 TRBD2 - TRBV19 CASRKTSGNGETQYF TGTGCCAGTAGAAAAACTAGCGGGAACGGAGAGACCCAGTACTTC
TRBJ1-4 TRBD1 - TRBV15 CATSRLTGDNEKLFF TGTGCCACCAGCAGACTGACAGGGGATAATGAAAAACTGTTTTTT
TRBJ2-1 - once TRBV18 CASSPELSSYNEQFF TGTGCCAGCTCACCAGAGCTGAGCTCCTACAATGAGCAGTTCTTC
TRBJ2-3 - - TRBV15 CATSSEGRADTQYF TGTGCCACCAGTTCGGAGGGCCGGGCAGATACGCAGTATTTT
TRBJ2-2 TRBD1 few TRBV7-2 CASSSGQGNTGELFF TGTGCCAGCAGCTCCGGACAGGGGAACACCGGGGAGCTGTTTTTT
TRBJ2-5 - - TRBV4-1 CASSPDTGGETQYF TGCGCCAGCAGCCCGGACACCGGTGGGGAGACCCAGTACTTC